This T cell receptor beta chain appears in the sequencing data of a study of T-cell memory formation after mild COVID-19. Study-wide background: In these data, TCR clusters were largely donor specific.

General observations from the study: Whether second-wave clones peaking at day 37 were SARS-CoV-2 specific went unconfirmed. Within pre-infection memory, some responding clones were found, suggesting cross-reactive memory joined.

TCRdb reprocessed the 5' RACE reads via MiXCR and lists one record per CDR3 protein. The sample carries 250,000 or so distinct CDR3 sequences, around 17% recorded once. CDR1 is MNHNY, CDR2 SVGAGI, per germline (reference sequence). V dropped 5 bases and J dropped 2; count of bases not matched to a gene: 5. There are 14 residues in the CDR3. This clonotype was observed a few times. Its matching antigen is unknown. This TCR was recovered from a man between 18 and 29 years old who had mild COVID-19 (a few samples of this study predate the infection). Cell type and time point are not known. The sequenced sample consisted of PBMCs or a T cell subset sorted from them (not recorded which). V gene TRBV6-6 combines with J gene TRBJ1-2; 7 nucleotides align to TRBD1. The CDR3 DNA sequence: TGTGCCAGCAGTCGAGGGGGCGGGAACTATGGCTACACCTTC. This gives the protein CASSRGGGNYGYTF.